These 8 T cell receptor beta chains were all obtained from the same sample, sequenced in a study of blood T cell repertoires in COVID-19. Produced via immunoSEQ multiplex PCR; TCRdb's table is partial and in-frame only. The sample contains approximately 440,000 clones, about 90% of which appear only once. The sequenced sample was PBMCs or T cells enriched from blood (not recorded which). These receptors all stem from a man aged 18 to 35 who had recovered from COVID-19.

In this sample, this clone turned up once. This chain uses TRBV19 with TRBJ1-3; 9 bases are shared with TRBD1. Germline V gene lookup returns CDR1 LNHDA and CDR2 SQIVND (reference sequence). This CDR3 contains 16 residues. J gave up 1 base and V 10 bases, and 11 bases lay outside the gene matches. In DNA, the CDR3 is TGTGCCACTGAAGGGGGGACAGGGACATCTGGAAACACCATATATTTT. It encodes CATEGGTGTSGNTIYF.

This clone was recorded once. The chain is built from TRBV29-1 and TRBJ1-4; no firm D call. V dropped 4 bases and J dropped 5 bases, with 8 bases sitting between them. The CDR3 totals 12 residues. Germline V gene data show CDR1 as SQVTM and CDR2 as ANQGSEA. In DNA form, the CDR3 reads TGCAGCGTTGGATTCAGGAATGAAAAACTGTTTTTT. It codes for CSVGFRNEKLFF.

This chain links TRBV7-8 with TRBJ1-1; D may be TRBD1 (6 bases). CDR1 and CDR2 from the germline V gene are SGHVS and FQNEAQ. Trimming cost V 5 bases and J 10 bases, with 23 bases left between them. The CDR3 has 15 residues. The CDR3 loop is CASSQDSSVRDGAFF. CDR3 in DNA: TGTGCCAGCAGCCAGGACAGTTCGGTTAGAGATGGAGCTTTCTTT.

V gene TRBV2 combines with J gene TRBJ1-1; TRBD1 might be the D (6 bases). CDR1 is SNHLY and CDR2 is FYNNEI in the germline V gene. V lost 4 bases and J 0 bases, leaving 9 bases between the germline ends. This CDR3 has 14 residues. The CDR3 spells CASSVQGVNTEAFF. DNA of the CDR3: TGTGCCAGCAGTGTACAGGGTGTGAACACTGAAGCTTTCTTT.

The gene calls are TRBV13 and TRBJ1-1; D remains ambiguous. The V gene's germline CDR1 is PRHDT and CDR2 FYEKMQ (reference sequence). Trimming pared 5 bases from V and 0 bases from J, leaving 13 bases between. The CDR3 extends over 15 amino acids. For the CDR3, the DNA is TGTGCCAGCAGCACCCCATCAGTAATGAACACTGAAGCTTTCTTT. Translated: CASSTPSVMNTEAFF. Full variable domain (missing parts from reference TRBV13 and TRBJ1-1): AAGVIQSPRHLIKEKRETATLKCYPIPRHDTVYWYQQGPGQDPQFLISFYEKMQSDKGSIPDRFSAQQFSDYHSELNMSSLELGDSALYFCASSTPSVMNTEAFFGQGTRLTVV.

The V gene is TRBV3-1 (or the pseudogene TRBV3-2), the J gene TRBJ1-2; D unresolved. This CDR3 comprises 12 residues. V gave up 4 bases and J gave up 6 bases, with 9 bases separating them. Per the germline V gene, CDR1 is LGHDT and CDR2 is YNNKEL (reference sequence). The CDR3 loop is CASSRRTDGYTF. CDR3 nucleotides: TGTGCCAGCAGCCGGAGGACGGATGGCTACACCTTC.

The gene calls are TRBV5-1 and TRBJ2-1; D gene unclear. CDR3 size: 14 residues. With 9 bases removed from V and 7 bases from J, the gap between germline ends came to 20 bases. Germline V gene data show CDR1 as SGHRS and CDR2 as YFSETQ. CDR3 nucleotide sequence: TGCGCCACCAAGAAACAGCCCTCTACAAATGAGCAGTTCTTC. Its protein product is CATKKQPSTNEQFF.

The chain employs TRBV10-1 and TRBJ2-1; no firm D call. The CDR3 covers 15 residues. Between the trimmed V and J ends, which lost 3 bases and 5 bases, there was a span of 14 bases. Germline V CDR1 and CDR2: WNHNN, SYGVQD (reference sequence). Here the CDR3 DNA reads TGCGCCAGCAGTGATTTGCCCCCGCGAGACAATGAGCAGTTCTTC. This sequence encodes CASSDLPPRDNEQFF.